This T cell receptor beta chain came from a study of PD-1 blockade in classical Hodgkin lymphoma. The CDR3 has 17 residues. CDR1 MRHNA and CDR2 SNTAGT come from the germline V gene. The V and J ends lost 2 bases and 0 bases, in that order; junction bases with no gene match: 8. A remark on this clone: Its target is not known.

Relapses following autologous stem cell transplantation were seen in all patients, with brentuximab vedotin exposure varying. Classification of best responses gave complete response, partial response or progressive disease. Overall study findings and caveats: Patients with a complete response exhibited baseline diversity comparable to newly diagnosed patients. At C4D1, TCR diversity had climbed significantly for CD4+ cells, though not for CD8+ cells. Compared with healthy donors, newly diagnosed patients reportedly showed lower baseline TCR diversity.

Method: immunoSEQ multiplex PCR; TCRdb's copy keeps in-frame clones and lacks some. In the table there are more than 40,000 clones, 88% of which are singletons. This rearrangement joins TRBV6-4 to TRBJ2-3; 7 bases line up with TRBD1. Source: peripheral blood mononuclear cells (PBMCs), taken at baseline. This receptor was identified in a human donor with classical Hodgkin lymphoma. The DNA of the CDR3 is TGTGCCAGCAGTGACACGCCTTACAGGGGTAGCACAGATACGCAGTATTTT. This encodes CASSDTPYRGSTDTQYF.